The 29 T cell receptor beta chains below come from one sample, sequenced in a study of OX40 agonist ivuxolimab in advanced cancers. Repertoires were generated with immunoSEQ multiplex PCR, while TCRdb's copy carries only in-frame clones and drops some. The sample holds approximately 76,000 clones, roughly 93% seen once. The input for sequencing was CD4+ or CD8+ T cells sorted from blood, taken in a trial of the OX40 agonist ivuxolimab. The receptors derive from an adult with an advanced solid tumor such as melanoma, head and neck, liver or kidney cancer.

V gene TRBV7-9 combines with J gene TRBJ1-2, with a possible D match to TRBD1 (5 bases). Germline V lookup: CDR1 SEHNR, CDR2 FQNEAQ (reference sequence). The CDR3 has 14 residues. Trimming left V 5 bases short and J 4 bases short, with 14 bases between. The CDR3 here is CASSLQEPFYGYTF. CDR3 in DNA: TGTGCCAGCAGCCTACAGGAGCCTTTCTATGGCTACACCTTC.

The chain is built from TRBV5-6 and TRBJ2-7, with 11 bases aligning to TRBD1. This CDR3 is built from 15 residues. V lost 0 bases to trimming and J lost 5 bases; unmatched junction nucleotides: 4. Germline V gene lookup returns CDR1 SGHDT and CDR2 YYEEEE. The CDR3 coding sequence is TGTGCCAGCAGCTTGGCGGGGACAGGGGGAAACGAGCAGTACTTC. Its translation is CASSLAGTGGNEQYF.

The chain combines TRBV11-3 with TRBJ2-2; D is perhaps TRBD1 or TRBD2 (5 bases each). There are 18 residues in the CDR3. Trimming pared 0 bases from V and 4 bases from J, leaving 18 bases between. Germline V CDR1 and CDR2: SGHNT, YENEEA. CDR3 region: CASSLEGVGTLPTGELFF. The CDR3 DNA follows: TGTGCCAGCAGCTTAGAGGGGGTGGGGACGCTACCCACCGGGGAGCTGTTTTTT.

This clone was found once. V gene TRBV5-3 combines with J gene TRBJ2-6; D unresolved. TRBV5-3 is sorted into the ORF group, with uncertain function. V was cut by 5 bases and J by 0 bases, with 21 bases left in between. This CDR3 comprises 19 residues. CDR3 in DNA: TGTGCCAGAAGGGCTTGCTGGGAACTAAACCGCTCTGGGGCCAACGTCCTGACTTTC. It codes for CARRACWELNRSGANVLTF.

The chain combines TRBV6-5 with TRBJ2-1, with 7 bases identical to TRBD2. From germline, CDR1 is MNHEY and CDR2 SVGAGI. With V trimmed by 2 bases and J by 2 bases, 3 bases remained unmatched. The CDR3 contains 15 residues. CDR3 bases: TGTGCCAGCAGTTACGGGGGGGGTCCCTACAATGAGCAGTTCTTC. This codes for CASSYGGGPYNEQFF.

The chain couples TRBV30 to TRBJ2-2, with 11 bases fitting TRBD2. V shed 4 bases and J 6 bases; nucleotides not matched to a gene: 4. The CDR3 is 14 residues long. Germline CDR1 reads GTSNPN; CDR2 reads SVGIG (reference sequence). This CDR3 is CAWTSGGRAGELFF. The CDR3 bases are TGTGCCTGGACTAGCGGGGGGAGGGCCGGGGAGCTGTTTTTT. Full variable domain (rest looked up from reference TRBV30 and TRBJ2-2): SQTIHQWPATLVQPVGSPLSLECTVEGTSNPNLYWYRQAAGRGLQLLFYSVGIGQISSEVPQNLSASRPQDRQFILSSKKLLLSDSGFYLCAWTSGGRAGELFFGEGSRLTVL.

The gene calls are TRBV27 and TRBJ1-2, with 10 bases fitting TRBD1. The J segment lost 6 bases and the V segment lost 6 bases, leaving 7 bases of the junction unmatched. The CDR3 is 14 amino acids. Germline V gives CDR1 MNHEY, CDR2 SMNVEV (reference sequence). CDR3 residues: CASRGTGAVDGYTF. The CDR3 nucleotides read TGTGCCAGCAGGGGGACAGGGGCGGTCGATGGCTACACCTTC.

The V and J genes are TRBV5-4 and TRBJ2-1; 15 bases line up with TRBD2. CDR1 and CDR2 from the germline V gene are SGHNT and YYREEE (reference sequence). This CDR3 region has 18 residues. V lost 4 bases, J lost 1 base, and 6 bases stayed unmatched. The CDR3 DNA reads TGTGCCAGCAGCCGGAGGACTAGCGGGAGGGCGTCCTACAATGAGCAGTTCTTC. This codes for CASSRRTSGRASYNEQFF.

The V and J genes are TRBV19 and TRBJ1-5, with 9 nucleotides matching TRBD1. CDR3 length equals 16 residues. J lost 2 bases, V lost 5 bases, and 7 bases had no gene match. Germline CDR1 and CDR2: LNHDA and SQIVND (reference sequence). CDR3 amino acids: CASSPGQGIGNQPQHF. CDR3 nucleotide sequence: TGTGCCAGTAGTCCCGGACAGGGGATCGGCAATCAGCCCCAGCATTTT.

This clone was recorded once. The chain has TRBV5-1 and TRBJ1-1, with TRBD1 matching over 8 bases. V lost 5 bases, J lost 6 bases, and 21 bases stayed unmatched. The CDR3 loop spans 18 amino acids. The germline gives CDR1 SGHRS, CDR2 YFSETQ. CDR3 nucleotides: TGCGCCAGCAGGTCTCAGGGGGCGCAGAGTCTCGAACACGCTGAAGCTTTCTTT. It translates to CASRSQGAQSLEHAEAFF.

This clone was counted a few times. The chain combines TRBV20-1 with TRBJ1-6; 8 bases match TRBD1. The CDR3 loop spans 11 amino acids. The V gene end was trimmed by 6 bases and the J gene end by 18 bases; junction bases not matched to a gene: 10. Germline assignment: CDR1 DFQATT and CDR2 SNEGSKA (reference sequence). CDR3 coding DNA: TGCAGTGCCAAAACGGACAGGGCCCCCCACTTT. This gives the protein CSAKTDRAPHF.

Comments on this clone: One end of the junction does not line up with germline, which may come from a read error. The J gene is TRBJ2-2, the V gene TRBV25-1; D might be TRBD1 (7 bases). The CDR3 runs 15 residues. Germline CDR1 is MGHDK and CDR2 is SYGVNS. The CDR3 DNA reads TGTGCCAGCAGTGCGCGGGACAGAAACATCGGGGAGCTGTTTTTT. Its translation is CASSARDRNIGELFF.

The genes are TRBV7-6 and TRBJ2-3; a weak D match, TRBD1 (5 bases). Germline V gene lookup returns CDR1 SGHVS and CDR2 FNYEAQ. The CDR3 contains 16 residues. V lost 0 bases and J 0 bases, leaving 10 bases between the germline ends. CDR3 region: CASSLAASGSTDTQYF. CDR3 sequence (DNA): TGTGCCAGCAGCTTAGCGGCTTCAGGGAGCACAGATACGCAGTATTTT.

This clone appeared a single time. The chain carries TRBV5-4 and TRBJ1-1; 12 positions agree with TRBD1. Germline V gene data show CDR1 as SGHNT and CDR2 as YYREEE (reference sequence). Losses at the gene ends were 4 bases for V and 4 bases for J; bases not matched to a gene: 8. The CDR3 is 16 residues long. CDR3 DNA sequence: TGTGCCAGCAGCGACCGGGACAGGGGGCGAGGCACTGAAGCTTTCTTT. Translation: CASSDRDRGRGTEAFF.

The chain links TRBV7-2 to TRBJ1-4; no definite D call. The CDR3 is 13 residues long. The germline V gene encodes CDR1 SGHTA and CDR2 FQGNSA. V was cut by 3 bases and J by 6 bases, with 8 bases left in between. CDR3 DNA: TGTGCCAGCAGCTTGGGAGGAGATGAAAAACTGTTTTTT. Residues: CASSLGGDEKLFF.

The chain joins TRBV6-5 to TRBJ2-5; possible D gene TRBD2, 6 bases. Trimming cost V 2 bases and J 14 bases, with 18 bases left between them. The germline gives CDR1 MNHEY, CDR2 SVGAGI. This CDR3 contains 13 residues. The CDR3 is CASSYRREPRDYF. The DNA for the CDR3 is TGTGCCAGCAGTTACCGCAGGGAGCCGCGGGACTACTTC.

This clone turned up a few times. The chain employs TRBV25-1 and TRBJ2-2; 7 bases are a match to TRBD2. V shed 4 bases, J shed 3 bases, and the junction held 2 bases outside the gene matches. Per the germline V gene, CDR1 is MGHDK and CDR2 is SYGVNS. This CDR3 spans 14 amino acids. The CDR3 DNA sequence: TGTGCCAGCAGTGGGCTAGCGGACACCGGGGAGCTGTTTTTT. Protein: CASSGLADTGELFF.

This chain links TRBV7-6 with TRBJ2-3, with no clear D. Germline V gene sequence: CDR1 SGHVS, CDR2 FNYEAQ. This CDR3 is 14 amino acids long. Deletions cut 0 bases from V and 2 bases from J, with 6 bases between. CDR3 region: CASSLADNTDTQYF. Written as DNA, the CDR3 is TGTGCCAGCAGCTTAGCGGATAACACAGATACGCAGTATTTT.

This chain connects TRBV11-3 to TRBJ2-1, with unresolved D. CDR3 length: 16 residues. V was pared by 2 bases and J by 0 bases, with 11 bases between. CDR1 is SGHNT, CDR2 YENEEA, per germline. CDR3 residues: CASSLRARSSYNEQFF. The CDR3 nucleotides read TGTGCCAGCAGCTTAAGGGCGCGTAGCTCCTACAATGAGCAGTTCTTC.

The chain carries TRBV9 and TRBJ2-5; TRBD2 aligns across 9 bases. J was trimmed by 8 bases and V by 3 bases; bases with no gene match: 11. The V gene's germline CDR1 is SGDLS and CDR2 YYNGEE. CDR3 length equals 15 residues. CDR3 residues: CASSEGGGAPGTQYF. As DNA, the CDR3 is TGTGCCAGCAGCGAAGGCGGGGGGGCCCCGGGTACCCAGTACTTC. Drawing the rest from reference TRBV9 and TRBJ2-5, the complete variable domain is DSGVTQTPKHLITATGQRVTLRCSPRSGDLSVYWYQQSLDQGLQFLIQYYNGEERAKGNILERFSAQQFPDLHSELNLSSLELGDSALYFCASSEGGGAPGTQYFGPGTRLLVL.

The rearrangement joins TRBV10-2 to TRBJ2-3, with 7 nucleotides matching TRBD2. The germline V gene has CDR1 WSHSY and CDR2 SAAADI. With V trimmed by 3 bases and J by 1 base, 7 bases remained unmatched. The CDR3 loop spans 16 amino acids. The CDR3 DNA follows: TGCGCCAGCAGTGAAGACTCTAGCGGCCGCACAGATACGCAGTATTTT. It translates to CASSEDSSGRTDTQYF.

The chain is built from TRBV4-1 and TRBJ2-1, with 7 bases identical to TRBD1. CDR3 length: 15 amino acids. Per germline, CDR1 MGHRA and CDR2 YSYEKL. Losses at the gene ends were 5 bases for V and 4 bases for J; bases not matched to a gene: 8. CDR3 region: CASSAQGNRYNEQFF. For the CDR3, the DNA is TGCGCCAGCAGCGCACAGGGGAACAGGTACAATGAGCAGTTCTTC.

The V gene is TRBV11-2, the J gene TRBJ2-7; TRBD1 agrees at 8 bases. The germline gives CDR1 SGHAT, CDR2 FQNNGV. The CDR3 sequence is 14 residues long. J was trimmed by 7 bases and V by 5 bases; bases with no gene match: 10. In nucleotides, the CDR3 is TGTGCCAGCAGCCTAGGCCAGGGGGCGGGAGAGCAGTACTTC. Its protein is CASSLGQGAGEQYF.

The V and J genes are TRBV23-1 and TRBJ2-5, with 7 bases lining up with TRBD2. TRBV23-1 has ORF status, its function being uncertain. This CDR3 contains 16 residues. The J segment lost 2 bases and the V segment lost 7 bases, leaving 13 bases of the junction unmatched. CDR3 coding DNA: TGCGCCAGCATCCCTTCGGTGGGAGGGGAACAAGAGACCCAGTACTTC. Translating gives CASIPSVGGEQETQYF.

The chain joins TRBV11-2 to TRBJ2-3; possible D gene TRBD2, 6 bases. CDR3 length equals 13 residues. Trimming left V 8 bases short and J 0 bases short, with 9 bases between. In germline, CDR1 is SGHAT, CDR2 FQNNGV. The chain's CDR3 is CASGGTSTDTQYF. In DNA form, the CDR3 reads TGTGCCAGCGGCGGGACTAGCACAGATACGCAGTATTTT.

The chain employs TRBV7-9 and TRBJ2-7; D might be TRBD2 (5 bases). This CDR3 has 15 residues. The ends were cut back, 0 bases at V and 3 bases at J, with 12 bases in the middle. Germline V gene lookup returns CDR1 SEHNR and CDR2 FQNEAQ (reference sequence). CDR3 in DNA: TGTGCCAGCAGCTTAGCTAGAGGGAGTCACTACGAGCAGTACTTC. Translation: CASSLARGSHYEQYF.

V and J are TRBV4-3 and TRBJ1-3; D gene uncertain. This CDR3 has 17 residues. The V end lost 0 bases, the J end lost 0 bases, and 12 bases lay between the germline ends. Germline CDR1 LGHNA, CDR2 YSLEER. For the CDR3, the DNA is TGCGCCAGCAGCCAAGACGAAGGCCCGGGCTCTGGAAACACCATATATTTT. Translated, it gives CASSQDEGPGSGNTIYF.

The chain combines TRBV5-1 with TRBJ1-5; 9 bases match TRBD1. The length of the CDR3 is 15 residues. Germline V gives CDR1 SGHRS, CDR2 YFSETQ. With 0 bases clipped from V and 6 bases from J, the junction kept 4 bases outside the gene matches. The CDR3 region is CASSLEGTGSQPQHF. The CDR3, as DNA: TGCGCCAGCAGCTTGGAAGGGACAGGGAGTCAGCCCCAGCATTTT.

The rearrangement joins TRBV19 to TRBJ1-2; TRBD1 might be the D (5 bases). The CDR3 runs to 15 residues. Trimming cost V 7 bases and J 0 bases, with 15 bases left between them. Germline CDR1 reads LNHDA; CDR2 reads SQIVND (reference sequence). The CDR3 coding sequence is TGTGCCAGTACCTTTGGACACCCCACTAACTATGGCTACACCTTC. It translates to CASTFGHPTNYGYTF.